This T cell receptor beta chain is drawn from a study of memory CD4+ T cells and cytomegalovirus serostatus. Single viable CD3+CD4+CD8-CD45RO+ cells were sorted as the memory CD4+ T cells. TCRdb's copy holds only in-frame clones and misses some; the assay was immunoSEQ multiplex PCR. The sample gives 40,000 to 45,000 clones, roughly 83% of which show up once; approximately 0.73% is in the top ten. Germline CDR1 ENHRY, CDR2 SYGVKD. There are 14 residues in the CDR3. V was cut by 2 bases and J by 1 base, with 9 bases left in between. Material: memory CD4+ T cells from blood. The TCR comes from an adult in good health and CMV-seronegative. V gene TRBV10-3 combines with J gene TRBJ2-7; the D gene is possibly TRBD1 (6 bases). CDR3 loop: CAISEGQRSYEQYF. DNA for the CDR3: TGTGCCATCAGTGAGGGACAGAGGTCCTACGAGCAGTACTTC.